This TCR beta chain was identified during a study of T cell changes during pregnancy in multiple sclerosis. Profiling relied on immunoSEQ multiplex PCR, and the TCRdb table lists in-frame clones only, not all of them. Found here are 30,000 to 40,000 clones, approximately 88% of them singletons; the top ten hold around 8%. Trimming stripped 3 bases from V and 2 bases from J, with 10 bases between. CDR1 is SEHNR, CDR2 FQNEAQ, per germline (reference sequence). This CDR3 has 14 residues. The chain employs TRBV7-9 and TRBJ2-5; TRBD1 is a possible D gene (5 bases). The TCR comes from a female donor with multiple sclerosis, enrolled in a pregnancy study. This specimen consisted of CD8+ T cells from peripheral blood mononuclear cells, obtained before pregnancy. In DNA, the CDR3 is TGTGCCAGCAGCTTTACACAGGTACAAGAGACCCAGTACTTC. This encodes CASSFTQVQETQYF.